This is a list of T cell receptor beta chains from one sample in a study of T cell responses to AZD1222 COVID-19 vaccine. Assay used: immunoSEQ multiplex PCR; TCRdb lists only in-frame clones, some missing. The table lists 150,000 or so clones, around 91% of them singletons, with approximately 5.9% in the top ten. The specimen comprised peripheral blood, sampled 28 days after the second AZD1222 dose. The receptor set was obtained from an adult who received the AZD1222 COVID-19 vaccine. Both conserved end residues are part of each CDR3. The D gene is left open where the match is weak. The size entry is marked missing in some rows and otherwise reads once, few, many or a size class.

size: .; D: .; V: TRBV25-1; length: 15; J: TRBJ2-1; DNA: TGTGCCAGCAGTGCAAGAACGGTTACCTACAATGAGCAGTTCTTC; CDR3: CASSARTVTYNEQFF
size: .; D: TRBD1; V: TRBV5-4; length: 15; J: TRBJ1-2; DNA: TGTGCCAGCAGCTCACCGGGACAGGGTTACTATGGCTACACCTTC; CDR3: CASSSPGQGYYGYTF
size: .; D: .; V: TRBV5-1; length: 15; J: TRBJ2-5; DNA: TGCGCCAGCAGCGCGGGAAGGGCTCAGTGGGAGACCCAGTACTTC; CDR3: CASSAGRAQWETQYF
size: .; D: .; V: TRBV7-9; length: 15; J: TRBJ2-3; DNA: TGTGCCAGCAGCGAAAGCCGCGGGGGACAGTCGACGCAGTATTTT; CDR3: CASSESRGGQSTQYF
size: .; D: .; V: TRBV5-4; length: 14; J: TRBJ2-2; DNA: TGTGCCAGCAGCTTTTCTCTCGACACCGGGGAGCTGTTTTTT; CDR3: CASSFSLDTGELFF
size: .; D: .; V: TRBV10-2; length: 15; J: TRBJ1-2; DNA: TGCGCCAGCACGGGATTCATCTCCTCTAACTATGGCTACACCTTC; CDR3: CASTGFISSNYGYTF
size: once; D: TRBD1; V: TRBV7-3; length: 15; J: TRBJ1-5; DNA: TGTGCCAGCAGCTTAAAAGGGGGCCCGAATCAGCCCCAGCATTTT; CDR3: CASSLKGGPNQPQHF
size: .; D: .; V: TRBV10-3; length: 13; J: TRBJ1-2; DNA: TGTGCCATCAGCGTCGGGGGCGACTATGGCTACACCTTC; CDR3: CAISVGGDYGYTF
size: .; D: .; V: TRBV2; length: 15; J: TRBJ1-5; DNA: TGTGCCAGCAGTGTGGAGGCGAAGGGGGGGCAGCCCCAGCATTTT; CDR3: CASSVEAKGGQPQHF
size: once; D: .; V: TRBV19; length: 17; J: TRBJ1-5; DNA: TGTGCCAGTACCTCCCCCAGGGGCACAAATAGCAATCAGCCCCAGCATTTT; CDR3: CASTSPRGTNSNQPQHF
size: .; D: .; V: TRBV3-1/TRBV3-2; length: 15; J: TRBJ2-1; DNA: TGTGCCAGCAGCCAAGAGGCAGGTAGTGTTGGTGGGCAGTTCTTC; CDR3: CASSQEAGSVGGQFF
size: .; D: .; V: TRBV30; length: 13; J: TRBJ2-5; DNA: TGTGCCTGGACTCCAGGGGTCCAAGAGACCCAGTACTTC; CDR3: CAWTPGVQETQYF
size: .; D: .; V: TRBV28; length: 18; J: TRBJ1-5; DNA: TGTGCCAGCAGTTCAATGGGGGGGGCAGGAATCAGCAATCAGCCCCAGCATTTT; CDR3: CASSSMGGAGISNQPQHF
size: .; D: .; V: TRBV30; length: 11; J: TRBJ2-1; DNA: TGTGCCGGGGCAGGATACAATGAGCAGTTCTTC; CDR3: CAGAGYNEQFF
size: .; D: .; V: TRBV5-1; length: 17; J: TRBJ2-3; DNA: TGCGCCAGCAGCTTGGGAAGGGTCGGATCTAGCACAGATACGCAGTATTTT; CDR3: CASSLGRVGSSTDTQYF
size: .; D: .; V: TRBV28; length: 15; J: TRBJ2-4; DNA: TGTGCCAGCAGTTTGCCAGATTTAGCCAAAAACATTCAGTACTTC; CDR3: CASSLPDLAKNIQYF
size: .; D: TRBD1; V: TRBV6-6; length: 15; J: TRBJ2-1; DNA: TGTGCCAGCAGAACCGGGACAGGGTATGGGAATGAGCAGTTCTTC; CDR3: CASRTGTGYGNEQFF
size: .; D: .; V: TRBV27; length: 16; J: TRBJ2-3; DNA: TGTGCCAGCAGTTTAGGCTGGAAGTATGGCACAGATACGCAGTATTTT; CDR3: CASSLGWKYGTDTQYF
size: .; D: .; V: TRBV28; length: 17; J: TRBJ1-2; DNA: TGTGCCAGCAGTTTCGCAAACAACGTGGGGGGCAGGGGTGGCTACACCTTC; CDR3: CASSFANNVGGRGGYTF
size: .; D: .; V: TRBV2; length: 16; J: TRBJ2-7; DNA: TGTGCCAGCAGTGGGGGGTGGGGCAGGGCGAGTTACGAGCAGTACTTC; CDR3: CASSGGWGRASYEQYF
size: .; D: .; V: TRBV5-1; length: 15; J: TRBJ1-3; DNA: TGCGCCAGCAGCTTGGATAGGAACTCTGGAAACACCATATATTTT; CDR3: CASSLDRNSGNTIYF
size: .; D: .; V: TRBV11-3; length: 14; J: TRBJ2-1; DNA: TGTGCCAGCAGCTTGGACGGGGGTTACAATGAGCAGTTCTTC; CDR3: CASSLDGGYNEQFF
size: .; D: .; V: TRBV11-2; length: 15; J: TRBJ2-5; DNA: TGTGCCAGCAGCCACCCCAGGGGGGTCCAAGAGACCCAGTACTTC; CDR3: CASSHPRGVQETQYF
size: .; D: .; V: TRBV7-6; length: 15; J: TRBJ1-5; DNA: TGTGCCAGCAGTTTACAGGGAGACGGCAATCAGCCCCAGCATTTT; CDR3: CASSLQGDGNQPQHF
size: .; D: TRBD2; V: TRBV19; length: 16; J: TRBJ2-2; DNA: TGTGCCAGTAGTCCCCTAGCGGGAGGGAGTACCGGGGAGCTGTTTTTT; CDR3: CASSPLAGGSTGELFF
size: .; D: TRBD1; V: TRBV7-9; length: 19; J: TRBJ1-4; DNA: TGTGCCAGCAGCGTCCGCCGACAGGGGGCCACGGGAACTAATGAAAAACTGTTTTTT; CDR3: CASSVRRQGATGTNEKLFF
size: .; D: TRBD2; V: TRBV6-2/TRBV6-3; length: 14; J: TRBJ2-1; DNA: TGTGCCAGCAGTATTACTAGCGGGATAAGTGAGCAGTTCTTC; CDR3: CASSITSGISEQFF
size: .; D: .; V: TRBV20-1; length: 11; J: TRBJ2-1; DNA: TGCAGTGCTAGAGACGACAATGAGCAGTTCTTC; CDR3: CSARDDNEQFF
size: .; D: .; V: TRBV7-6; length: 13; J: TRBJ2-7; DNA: TGTGCCAGCAGCTTATCGTCCACATACGAGCAGTACTTC; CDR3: CASSLSSTYEQYF
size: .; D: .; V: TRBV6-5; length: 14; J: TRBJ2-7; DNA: TGTGCCAGCAGTTACAGGGGAGCGTCCTACGAGCAGTACTTC; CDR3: CASSYRGASYEQYF
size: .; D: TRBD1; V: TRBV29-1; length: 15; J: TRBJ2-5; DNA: TGCAGCGTTAGTTTTGGGGCAGGGGGCGGGGAGACCCAGTACTTC; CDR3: CSVSFGAGGGETQYF
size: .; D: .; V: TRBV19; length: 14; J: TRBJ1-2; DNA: TGTGCCAGTACCCTCGCCGGGTATAACTATGGCTACACCTTC; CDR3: CASTLAGYNYGYTF
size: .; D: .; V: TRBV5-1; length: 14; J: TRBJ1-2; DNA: TGCGCCAGCAGCTTGGCCGGCAGGCGCTATGGCTACACCTTC; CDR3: CASSLAGRRYGYTF
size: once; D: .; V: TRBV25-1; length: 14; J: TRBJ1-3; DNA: TGTGCCAGCAGTGGACAGAGCTCTGGAAACACCATATATTTT; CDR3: CASSGQSSGNTIYF
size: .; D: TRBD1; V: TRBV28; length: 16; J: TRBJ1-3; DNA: TGTGCCAGCAGGGCCTCAGGGGGGTTCTCTGGAAACACCATATATTTT; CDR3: CASRASGGFSGNTIYF
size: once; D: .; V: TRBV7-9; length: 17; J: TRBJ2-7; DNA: TGTGCCAGCAGCTTAGATTATGACAGGTCTATCTCTGGTGAGCAGTACTTC; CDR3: CASSLDYDRSISGEQYF